This T cell receptor beta chain was sequenced in a study of response to subunit inactivated influenza vaccine. Study conclusions and caveats: The authors proposed limited new T cell recruitment per seasonal influenza vaccination.

This clonotype has a count of ten or more. What it binds is not known. From the RT-PCR reads, TCRdb called clonotypes with MiXCR, one entry per CDR3 protein. The table lists 550,000 to 800,000 distinct CDR3 sequences, 15% to 18% of them singletons. The CDR3 runs 16 residues. In germline, CDR1 is SGHKS, CDR2 YYEKEE (reference sequence). Trimming left V 0 bases short and J 5 bases short, with 14 bases between. The sequence derives from a man aged 50 to 60 who received an inactivated influenza vaccine. V is TRBV5-5 and J is TRBJ2-2, with a possible D match to TRBD2 (5 bases). The sequencing here drew on PBMCs from blood, taken roughly 12 days after vaccination. The CDR3 is CASSLAVWSGTGELFF. CDR3 in DNA: TGTGCCAGCAGCTTGGCCGTGTGGTCGGGGACCGGGGAGCTGTTTTTT.